Below are 26 T cell receptor beta chains sequenced from a single sample in a study of blood T cells in healthy people across ages. Through a sample-barcoded 5' primer and a J-beta primer mix, a second PCR was run for roughly 7 to 11 cycles. TCRdb called the 5' RACE reads again in MiXCR, with one record for every CDR3 protein. Altogether over a million distinct CDR3 sequences are present, roughly 60% being singletons, with the ten largest covering under 8.5%. What was sequenced was blood. The receptors were gathered from a young man in good health.

In its sample, this clonotype was seen a few times. The V and J genes are TRBV20-1 and TRBJ2-4; tentative D call: TRBD2 (5 bases). The assigned J gene may be wrong: the sequence end matches TRBJ2-7 better. Germline-derived CDR1 and CDR2 are DFQATT and SNEGSKA (reference sequence). This CDR3 is built from 12 residues. CDR3 loop: CSASSRGYEQYF. CDR3 sequence (DNA): TGCAGTGCTAGCTCTCGGGGCTACGAGCAGTACTTC.

The sample holds a few counts of this clonotype. This chain joins TRBV7-2 and TRBJ2-7, with D perhaps matching TRBD1 or TRBD2 (6 bases each). The germline V and J ends were trimmed by 4 bases and 7 bases, with 14 bases remaining between them. Germline CDR1 SGHTA, CDR2 FQGNSA. CDR3 length: 13 amino acids. CDR3 bases: TGTGCCAGCAGCTCAGTCCAAGGGGGGGAGCAGTACTTC. This encodes CASSSVQGGEQYF.

The sample holds a few counts of this clonotype. The chain has TRBV15 and TRBJ2-5; no definite D call. The germline CDR1 and CDR2 sequences are LNHNV and YYDKDF (reference sequence). Trimming removed 0 bases from V and 4 bases from J, with 12 bases in between. The CDR3 loop spans 15 amino acids. For the CDR3, the DNA is TGTGCCACCAGCAGAGATCAGGTAGTAGGAGAGACCCAGTACTTC. This translates into CATSRDQVVGETQYF.

The V call is TRBV7-9, the J call TRBJ2-7; 8 bases fit TRBD1. This CDR3 contains 16 residues. V gave up 5 bases and J gave up 4 bases; unmatched junction bases: 13. Germline V lookup: CDR1 SEHNR, CDR2 FQNEAQ (reference sequence). As DNA, the CDR3 is TGTGCCAGCAGCCCCGCCGGGACAGGCTACACTTACGAGCAGTACTTC. Its translation is CASSPAGTGYTYEQYF. The entire variable domain, with the rest obtained from reference TRBV7-9 and TRBJ2-7, is as follows: DTGVSQNPRHKITKRGQNVTFRCDPISEHNRLYWYRQTLGQGPEFLTYFQNEAQLEKSRLLSDRFSAERPKGSFSTLEIQRTEQGDSAMYLCASSPAGTGYTYEQYFGPGTRLTVT.

This clonotype was detected only a few times. The J gene is TRBJ2-1, the V gene TRBV12-3 or TRBV12-4; the match to TRBD1 covers 8 bases. There are 14 residues in the CDR3. Trimming cost V 2 bases and J 8 bases; bases outside gene matches: 5. The CDR3 is CASSLRQGAHEQFF. The CDR3 nucleotides are TGTGCCAGCAGTTTACGGCAGGGGGCCCATGAGCAGTTCTTC.

The chain uses TRBV6-5 and TRBJ2-7; 8 positions agree with TRBD1. The germline CDR1 and CDR2 sequences are MNHEY and SVGAGI. This CDR3 is built from 13 residues. V trimming: 7 bases; J trimming: 3 bases; junction bases outside the gene matches: 5. In DNA, the CDR3 is TGTGCCAGCACAACAGGGGGTTTCTACGAGCAGTACTTC. This sequence encodes CASTTGGFYEQYF.

This clonotype has a count of ten or more. This chain uses TRBV29-1 with TRBJ2-5, with unresolved D. CDR3 length: 13 residues. With 4 bases removed from V and 0 bases from J, the gap between germline ends came to 9 bases. The germline gives CDR1 SQVTM, CDR2 ANQGSEA. CDR3 protein: CSVGGLYQETQYF. The CDR3 bases are TGCAGCGTTGGTGGCCTGTACCAAGAGACCCAGTACTTC.

The rearrangement joins TRBV20-1 to TRBJ2-1; D may be TRBD1 or TRBD2 (7 bases each). The V gene lost 6 bases and the J gene lost 7 bases, with 16 bases spanning the gap. The CDR3 length is 13 residues. Germline CDR1 reads DFQATT; CDR2 reads SNEGSKA (reference sequence). As DNA, the CDR3 is TGCAGTGCAAGTGCAGGGGGGGCAAATGAGCAGTTCTTC. Its translation is CSASAGGANEQFF.

The rearrangement links TRBV11-2 to TRBJ2-1, with no clear D. This CDR3 comprises 13 residues. Trimming took 0 bases from V and 8 from J, leaving 8 bases between them. Per germline, CDR1 SGHAT and CDR2 FQNNGV. The CDR3 here is CASSLDLPDEQFF. CDR3 DNA sequence: TGTGCCAGCAGCTTAGATCTCCCGGATGAGCAGTTCTTC.

This chain links TRBV10-3 with TRBJ1-2; 9 bases line up with TRBD1. V shed 3 bases and J 6 bases; nucleotides not matched to a gene: 11. The CDR3 is made up of 16 amino acids. Germline V lookup: CDR1 ENHRY, CDR2 SYGVKD. The CDR3, as DNA: TGTGCCATCAGTGACCTCGACATGGACAGGGGAGATGGCTACACCTTC. Its translation is CAISDLDMDRGDGYTF.

This clonotype was seen a few times. The chain recombines TRBV3-1 with TRBJ1-1; perhaps TRBD1 as D (5 bases). The V gene lost 1 base and the J gene lost 7 bases, with 7 bases spanning the gap. This CDR3 is 12 amino acids long. The germline CDR1 and CDR2 sequences are LGHDT and YNNKEL (reference sequence). CDR3 amino acids: CASSQAGGEAFF. CDR3 DNA sequence: TGTGCCAGCAGCCAAGCGGGGGGTGAAGCTTTCTTT.

The sample holds one count of this clonotype. The chain links TRBV4-3 to TRBJ1-2, with a weak D call TRBD1 (5 bases). The CDR3 has 14 residues. Trimming shortened V by 4 bases and J by 5 bases, and 14 bases separated the two germline ends. Germline CDR1 is LGHNA and CDR2 is YSLEER. This CDR3 reads CASSRLGLTYGYTF. As DNA, the CDR3 is TGCGCCAGCAGCCGTCTGGGACTGACTTATGGCTACACCTTC.

CDR3 coding DNA: TGTGCCACCAGCAGACACAGGGACTCACCCCTCCACTTT. Its protein product is CATSRHRDSPLHF. The rearrangement uses TRBV15 and TRBJ1-6; possibly TRBD1 for D (6 bases). The CDR3 has 13 amino acids. V lost 2 bases, J lost 10 bases, and 9 bases lay in between. Germline CDR1 is LNHNV and CDR2 is YYDKDF (reference sequence).

The CDR3 nucleotides read TGTGCCAGCACCAATTCACCGGACAGGGGAGACTACAATGAGCAGTTCTTC. This codes for CASTNSPDRGDYNEQFF. The chain couples TRBV9 to TRBJ2-1, with 9 nucleotides matching TRBD1. The CDR3 is made up of 17 amino acids. V lost 6 bases, J lost 3 bases, and 13 bases stayed unmatched. Germline CDR1 is SGDLS and CDR2 is YYNGEE.

In regard to this clonotype: An end of the junction does not agree with germline; a read error may underlie this. The J gene is TRBJ1-4, the V gene TRBV20-1; weak D call: TRBD1 (6 bases). There are 14 residues in the CDR3. Germline CDR1 reads DFQATT; CDR2 reads SNEGSKA (reference sequence). The CDR3 region has the DNA TGCAGTGCTAGACCACCCCCGGGGGGCGAAAAGCTGTTTTTT. This sequence encodes CSARPPPGGEKLFF.

Written as DNA, the CDR3 is TGCGCCAGCAGCCAAGACAGGGAGTGGGGCTGGCCCCAGCATTTT. Protein sequence: CASSQDREWGWPQHF. The chain recombines TRBV4-1 with TRBJ1-5; D perhaps matches TRBD1 (5 bases). CDR3 length: 15 amino acids. Germline lookup yields CDR1 MGHRA and CDR2 YSYEKL. The germline V and J ends were trimmed by 0 bases and 9 bases, with 15 bases remaining between them.

CDR3 nucleotide sequence: TGTGCCAGCAGCCAGACCGGGGCTGGGGGTGAAAAACTGTTTTTT. Encoded protein: CASSQTGAGGEKLFF. The V call is TRBV7-9, the J call TRBJ1-4, with D possibly matching TRBD1 (5 bases). Trimming removed 5 bases at V and 7 bases at J, with 17 bases between. Germline V gene lookup returns CDR1 SEHNR and CDR2 FQNEAQ (reference sequence). This CDR3 has 15 amino acids. Complete variable domain (other parts from reference TRBV7-9 and TRBJ1-4): DTGVSQNPRHKITKRGQNVTFRCDPISEHNRLYWYRQTLGQGPEFLTYFQNEAQLEKSRLLSDRFSAERPKGSFSTLEIQRTEQGDSAMYLCASSQTGAGGEKLFFGSGTQLSVL.

This clonotype appeared a few times. The V call is TRBV10-3, the J call TRBJ2-3, with a tentative D call TRBD2 (6 bases). CDR1 is ENHRY, CDR2 SYGVKD, per germline. This CDR3 region has 15 residues. With 3 bases removed from V and 0 bases from J, the gap between germline ends came to 10 bases. CDR3 in amino acids: CAISDPGLSTDTQYF. The CDR3 region has the DNA TGTGCCATCAGTGACCCGGGACTGAGCACAGATACGCAGTATTTT.

V is TRBV20-1 and J is TRBJ2-1, with TRBD2 matching 7 bases. J gave up 9 bases and V 5 bases, and 7 bases lay outside the gene matches. This CDR3 has 12 residues. Germline assignment: CDR1 DFQATT and CDR2 SNEGSKA (reference sequence). The DNA for the CDR3 is TGCAGTGCTGGGAGCGGGACCACTGAGCAGTTCTTC. It codes for CSAGSGTTEQFF.

The sample holds a few counts of this clonotype. The chain links TRBV4-1 to TRBJ2-7; possible D gene TRBD1, 5 bases. Germline CDR1 and CDR2: MGHRA and YSYEKL. With 2 bases removed from V and 7 bases from J, the gap between germline ends came to 18 bases. This CDR3 comprises 15 residues. CDR3 sequence (DNA): TGCGCCAGCAGCCAATCAGACAGTCCTCTGTATGAGCAGTACTTC. As protein: CASSQSDSPLYEQYF.

The V gene is TRBV13, the J gene TRBJ2-7, with D perhaps matching TRBD1 or TRBD2 (6 bases each). V lost 6 bases, J lost 7 bases, and 22 bases lay in between. Per germline, CDR1 PRHDT and CDR2 FYEKMQ (reference sequence). The CDR3 contains 15 residues. The chain's CDR3 is CASRTGGGPGREQYF. CDR3 in DNA: TGTGCCAGCAGAACAGGAGGGGGTCCGGGGAGGGAGCAGTACTTC.

The J gene is TRBJ2-1, the V gene TRBV6-6, with TRBD2 matching 10 bases. CDR1 is MNHNY and CDR2 is SVGAGI in the germline V gene (reference sequence). V lost 0 bases, J lost 8 bases, and 7 bases stayed unmatched. The CDR3 covers 16 residues. For the CDR3, the DNA is TGTGCCAGCAGTTACTCGAGGGAGCGGGGGGGCGATGAGCAGTTCTTC. It codes for CASSYSRERGGDEQFF.

The gene calls are TRBV27 and TRBJ1-4; TRBD1 is a possible D gene (5 bases). This CDR3 has 13 amino acids. V dropped 3 bases and J dropped 10 bases, with 12 bases sitting between them. The germline CDR1 and CDR2 sequences are MNHEY and SMNVEV (reference sequence). As DNA, the CDR3 is TGTGCCAGCAGTTTCGCAGGGAGCGGAAAACTGTTTTTT. Protein sequence: CASSFAGSGKLFF.

The sample holds one count of this clonotype. This chain joins TRBV7-2 and TRBJ1-1, with D perhaps TRBD1 (5 bases). CDR1 and CDR2 from the germline V gene are SGHTA and FQGNSA. V lost 5 bases to trimming and J lost 4 bases, with 26 bases between them. This CDR3 spans 18 amino acids. The CDR3 reads CASSHLGLGTKEGTEAFF. Here the CDR3 DNA reads TGTGCCAGCAGCCACCTTGGACTCGGGACCAAAGAGGGCACTGAAGCTTTCTTT.

Comments on this clonotype: One base away lies a much larger clone, so this may be a sequencing read error. The CDR3 reads CSVVRGQGTEAFF. Written as DNA, the CDR3 is TGCAGCGTTGTACGGGGACAGGGAACTGAAGCTTTCTTT. The chain carries TRBV29-1 and TRBJ1-1, with 9 bases fitting TRBD1. This CDR3 has 13 amino acids. V was clipped by 4 bases and J by 5 bases; unmatched bases: 5. Germline assignment: CDR1 SQVTM and CDR2 ANQGSEA.

This chain connects TRBV28 to TRBJ1-1, with 7 bases that match TRBD1. The CDR3 is 16 amino acids. CDR1 is MDHEN and CDR2 is SYDVKM in the germline V gene. J was trimmed by 10 bases and V by 6 bases; bases with no gene match: 20. The CDR3 DNA is TGTGCCAGCAGCTTCCACAGGGGAGTAAGCAATTCCCCAGCTTTCTTT. Encoded protein: CASSFHRGVSNSPAFF.